A single sample is the source of the 20 T cell receptor beta chains below, sequenced in a study of vaccination effects on CD4 cells after COVID-19. Their recognized antigens are unknown. The ViraFEST assay expanded antigen-specific CD4+ T cells with viral peptide pools before sequencing. The culture ran for under eleven days, and then CD4+ T cells were isolated. Using immunoSEQ multiplex PCR, the repertoire was profiled, and TCRdb retains in-frame clones only, with some absent. The sample has some 79,000 clones; approximately 74% are singletons. This specimen was CD4+ T cells from PBMCs cultured with HCoV-229E spike peptides, taken before COVID-19 vaccination. The receptors were gathered from a human donor who received a COVID-19 vaccine.

The J gene is TRBJ2-5, the V gene TRBV13, with 14 bases that match TRBD2. The V gene's germline CDR1 is PRHDT and CDR2 FYEKMQ (reference sequence). With 3 bases clipped from V and 3 bases from J, the junction kept 12 bases outside the gene matches. The CDR3 consists of 19 residues. The CDR3 nucleotides are TGTGCCAGCAGCTTCCCGGGACTAGCGGGGGACGCGGGAAAAGAGACCCAGTACTTC. This encodes CASSFPGLAGDAGKETQYF.

This chain joins TRBV6-5 and TRBJ2-3; TRBD1 matches at 7 bases. The CDR3 spans 15 residues. Germline assignment: CDR1 MNHEY and CDR2 SVGAGI. Trimming cost V 6 bases and J 2 bases; bases outside gene matches: 8. The CDR3 sequence is CASRPQGKSTDTQYF. The CDR3 DNA is TGTGCCAGCAGACCACAGGGGAAATCCACAGATACGCAGTATTTT.

The chain employs TRBV18 and TRBJ2-5, with a tentative D call TRBD1 (6 bases). V lost 3 bases and J 1 base, leaving 9 bases between the germline ends. This CDR3 spans 14 amino acids. Germline V gene lookup returns CDR1 KGHSH and CDR2 LQKENI. The CDR3 loop is CASSPGTTQETQYF. The CDR3 DNA follows: TGTGCCAGCTCACCCGGGACAACCCAAGAGACCCAGTACTTC. The variable domain in full, with the rest retrieved from reference TRBV18 and TRBJ2-5, is NAGVMQNPRHLVRRRGQEARLRCSPMKGHSHVYWYRQLPEEGLKFMVYLQKENIIDESGMPKERFSAEFPKEGPSILRIQQVVRGDSAAYFCASSPGTTQETQYFGPGTRLLVL.

V is TRBV5-4 and J is TRBJ2-1, with TRBD1 matching over 7 bases. CDR3 length: 15 residues. The V gene's germline CDR1 is SGHNT and CDR2 YYREEE (reference sequence). Losses at the gene ends were 4 bases for V and 2 bases for J; bases not matched to a gene: 6. DNA of the CDR3: TGTGCCAGCAGCAAAACAGGGGTCACCTACAATGAGCAGTTCTTC. It encodes CASSKTGVTYNEQFF.

The J gene is TRBJ2-7, the V gene TRBV15; D ambiguous. V lost 1 base and J lost 1, with 5 bases in between. The CDR3 loop spans 13 amino acids. Germline values: CDR1 LNHNV, CDR2 YYDKDF (reference sequence). Here the CDR3 DNA reads TGTGCCACCAGCAGAGGCATGTCCTACGAGCAGTACGTC. Translation: CATSRGMSYEQYV.

This rearrangement joins TRBV6-2 or TRBV6-3 to TRBJ2-2; D is unclear. The V gene lost 4 bases and the J gene lost 1 base, with 10 bases spanning the gap. Germline loops: CDR1 MNHEY, CDR2 SVGEGT. This CDR3 has 15 amino acids. The CDR3 region has the DNA TGTGCCAGCAGTTTGACCGAAGTGAACACCGGGGAGCTGTTTTTT. It translates to CASSLTEVNTGELFF.

The chain carries TRBV3-1 (or the pseudogene TRBV3-2) and TRBJ2-5; TRBD2 matches 14 bases. Germline V gene sequence: CDR1 LGHDT, CDR2 YNNKEL (reference sequence). The CDR3 consists of 18 residues. J lost 4 bases, V lost 1 base, and 8 bases had no gene match. CDR3 in DNA: TGTGCCAGCAGCCAAGCCCTGACTAGCGGGGGGGCCGGAGAGACCCAGTACTTC. Translation: CASSQALTSGGAGETQYF.

This chain uses TRBV2 with TRBJ2-7; possible D gene TRBD2, 5 bases. There are 12 residues in the CDR3. The V gene's germline CDR1 is SNHLY and CDR2 FYNNEI. With 1 base removed from V and 4 bases from J, the gap between germline ends came to 5 bases. CDR3 loop: CASSEGGYEQYV. The CDR3 coding sequence is TGTGCCAGCAGTGAAGGCGGGTACGAGCAGTACGTC.

This clone was detected only once. The chain uses TRBV3-1 (or the pseudogene TRBV3-2) and TRBJ2-3; D is unresolved. V lost 4 bases, J lost 2 bases, and 10 bases lay in between. The CDR3 consists of 14 residues. Looked up from germline, CDR1 is LGHDT and CDR2 is YNNKEL (reference sequence). CDR3: CASSRSGPTDTQYF. The CDR3 DNA reads TGTGCCAGCAGCCGGTCCGGCCCCACAGATACGCAGTATTTT.

This clone has a single count. This sequence joins TRBV7-3 and TRBJ2-3; possibly TRBD1 for D (5 bases). V gave up 6 bases and J gave up 3 bases, with 10 bases separating them. The CDR3 sequence is 13 residues long. The germline gives CDR1 SGHTA, CDR2 FQGTGA. CDR3 sequence reads: CASSRQNTDTQYF. DNA for the CDR3: TGTGCCAGCAGTCGACAGAATACAGATACGCAGTATTTT.

V is TRBV30 and J is TRBJ1-1; D perhaps matches TRBD1 (6 bases). The length of the CDR3 is 14 residues. Germline CDR1 GTSNPN, CDR2 SVGIG (reference sequence). The V and J ends lost 0 bases and 5 bases respectively, with 13 bases between them. The CDR3 reads CAWSVDRRRTEAFF. In DNA form, the CDR3 reads TGTGCCTGGAGTGTAGACAGGCGGAGGACTGAAGCTTTCTTT.

The V and J genes are TRBV5-5 and TRBJ2-7; 8 nucleotides align to TRBD1. Trimming removed 0 bases from V and 2 bases from J; junction bases left unmatched: 7. Germline CDR1 reads SGHKS; CDR2 reads YYEKEE (reference sequence). The CDR3 totals 16 residues. The CDR3 sequence is CASSLGGGQATYEQYV. CDR3 bases: TGTGCCAGCAGCTTGGGAGGGGGACAGGCGACCTACGAGCAGTACGTC.

The gene calls are TRBV6-6 and TRBJ1-1, with 10 bases that match TRBD1. CDR1 and CDR2 from the germline V gene are MNHNY and SVGAGI (reference sequence). Trimming removed 5 bases from V and 7 bases from J; junction bases left unmatched: 4. This CDR3 contains 13 residues. The CDR3 protein is CASSQGQGFEAFF. For the CDR3, the DNA is TGTGCCAGCAGTCAGGGACAGGGGTTTGAAGCTTTCTTT.

This clone was detected only a few times. This chain joins TRBV4-3 and TRBJ1-5; D may be TRBD1 (6 bases). Trimming stripped 0 bases from V and 3 bases from J, with 9 bases between. CDR1 is LGHNA, CDR2 YSLEER, per germline. The CDR3 consists of 15 residues. DNA for the CDR3: TGCGCCAGCAGCCAAGATTGGGACACCAATCAGCCCCAGCATTTT. Protein sequence: CASSQDWDTNQPQHF.

This chain joins TRBV7-3 and TRBJ2-1; TRBD2 is a possible D gene (6 bases). The V gene's germline CDR1 is SGHTA and CDR2 FQGTGA. V was shortened by 5 bases and J by 1 base, with 18 bases between the two germline ends. This CDR3 region has 17 residues. As DNA, the CDR3 is TGTGCCAGCAGCCCCCGCTGGGGCGGGGCGTCCTACAATGAGCAGTTCTTC. Encoded protein: CASSPRWGGASYNEQFF.

This clone was observed a handful of times. The rearrangement joins TRBV18 to TRBJ1-1; D uncertain. The germline gives CDR1 KGHSH, CDR2 LQKENI. The length of the CDR3 is 14 residues. V lost 6 bases and J 1 base, leaving 12 bases between the germline ends. The CDR3 protein is CASSSNPANTEAFF. CDR3 DNA: TGTGCCAGCTCCTCTAACCCGGCGAACACTGAAGCTTTCTTT.

The chain combines TRBV9 with TRBJ2-3; D not resolved. The germline V gene encodes CDR1 SGDLS and CDR2 YYNGEE. The CDR3 covers 15 residues. V was cut by 1 base and J by 2 bases, with 11 bases left in between. The DNA of the CDR3 is TGTGCCAGCAGCGTAAGCAGACTCTTCACAGATACGCAGTATTTT. This codes for CASSVSRLFTDTQYF. The full variable domain, rest sourced from reference TRBV9 and TRBJ2-3, is DSGVTQTPKHLITATGQRVTLRCSPRSGDLSVYWYQQSLDQGLQFLIQYYNGEERAKGNILERFSAQQFPDLHSELNLSSLELGDSALYFCASSVSRLFTDTQYFGPGTRLTVL.

CDR3 protein: CAISGTGGQPQHF. CDR3 nucleotide sequence: TGTGCCATCTCCGGGACAGGGGGTCAGCCCCAGCATTTT. The chain links TRBV7-2 to TRBJ1-5, with TRBD1 identical over 11 bases. The ends lost 10 bases at V and 6 bases at J; junction bases unmatched: 5. Germline assignment: CDR1 SGHTA and CDR2 FQGNSA. This CDR3 contains 13 residues.

The chain combines TRBV10-2 with TRBJ2-2, with TRBD2 matching over 11 bases. This CDR3 spans 17 amino acids. Trimming cost V 1 base and J 1 base; bases outside gene matches: 2. Germline-derived CDR1 and CDR2 are WSHSY and SAAADI. The DNA for the CDR3 is TGCGCCAGCAGTGAGTGGCTAGCGGGGGGGAACACCGGGGAGCTGTTTTTT. Encoded protein: CASSEWLAGGNTGELFF.

The chain couples TRBV11-2 to TRBJ2-3; TRBD2 aligns across 11 bases. This CDR3 has 16 residues. The trim removed 1 base at V and 7 bases at J, leaving 7 bases unmatched. Germline V gene data show CDR1 as SGHAT and CDR2 as FQNNGV. CDR3 sequence reads: CASSLVLAGGGNTQYF. As DNA, the CDR3 is TGTGCCAGCAGCTTAGTTCTAGCGGGGGGCGGGAATACGCAGTATTTT.